Below, 9 T cell receptor beta chains from the same sample are listed, as sequenced in a study of CD8 T cells in ankylosing spondylitis. A single record per CDR3 protein comes from TCRdb applying MiXCR to the 5' RACE reads. The table records about 160,000 distinct CDR3 sequences, around 19% of them present only once. Sequencing used blood, either unsorted or a sorted T cell fraction (not recorded which). The receptors come from a male donor with ankylosing spondylitis or in good health (not recorded which).

This clonotype turned up a few times. This chain joins TRBV2 and TRBJ2-5; D gene unclear. V lost 2 bases, J lost 4 bases, and 11 bases lay in between. There are 14 residues in the CDR3. Germline V gene lookup returns CDR1 SNHLY and CDR2 FYNNEI. CDR3 residues: CASSERILGETQYF. The CDR3 DNA is TGTGCCAGCAGTGAAAGGATCCTAGGAGAGACCCAGTACTTC.

This clonotype was recorded at least ten times. The rearrangement uses TRBV10-3 and TRBJ1-1; D is unclear. The CDR3 covers 14 residues. V lost 2 bases and J lost 4, with 11 bases in between. Per the germline V gene, CDR1 is ENHRY and CDR2 is SYGVKD. CDR3 in amino acids: CAISERGTGTEAFF. For the CDR3, the DNA is TGTGCCATCAGTGAGCGGGGAACGGGCACTGAAGCTTTCTTT.

The V gene is TRBV29-1, the J gene TRBJ1-3, with 8 bases lining up with TRBD1. Germline-derived CDR1 and CDR2 are SQVTM and ANQGSEA. The CDR3 spans 16 residues. The V segment lost 3 bases and the J segment 0 bases; nucleotides outside the gene matches: 7. The CDR3 DNA is TGCAGCGTTGAGTTTCAGGGGGCCTTCTCTGGAAACACCATATATTTT. Protein: CSVEFQGAFSGNTIYF. The whole variable domain, remainder taken from reference TRBV29-1 and TRBJ1-3, is SAVISQKPSRDICQRGTSLTIQCQVDSQVTMMFWYRQQPGQSLTLIATANQGSEATYESGFVIDKFPISRPNLTFSTLTVSNMSPEDSSIYLCSVEFQGAFSGNTIYFGEGSWLTVV.

Points on this clonotype: A read error is possible here, since a much larger clone lies one base away. CDR3 amino acids: CASSSRNSGANVPTF. CDR3 DNA sequence: TGTGCCAGCAGTTCCCGAAATTCTGGGGCCAACGTCCCGACTTTC. The rearrangement links TRBV12-3 or TRBV12-4 to TRBJ2-6, with D possibly TRBD1 on 5 matching bases. This CDR3 spans 15 amino acids.

This clonotype was counted at least ten times. The chain combines TRBV14 with TRBJ2-5; D gene unclear. The CDR3 contains 18 residues. Trimming took off 0 bases at V and 5 bases at J, with 22 bases between the two ends. Germline V CDR1 and CDR2: SGHDN, FVKESK. CDR3 loop: CASSQDVGKGLTKETQYF. The DNA of the CDR3 is TGTGCCAGCAGCCAAGATGTCGGCAAAGGGCTAACCAAGGAGACCCAGTACTTC.

This clonotype showed up many times. The chain carries TRBV7-7 and TRBJ1-1, with D maybe TRBD1 (5 bases). The germline CDR1 and CDR2 sequences are SSHAT and FNYEAQ (reference sequence). V gave up 5 bases and J gave up 0 bases, with 7 bases separating them. The CDR3 loop spans 13 amino acids. This CDR3 reads CASSATVNTEAFF. The CDR3, as DNA: TGTGCCAGCAGCGCGACAGTGAACACTGAAGCTTTCTTT.

This clonotype has a handful of counts. The V and J genes are TRBV4-1 and TRBJ1-1, with D possibly matching TRBD1 (6 bases). CDR3 length equals 14 residues. V lost 1 base, J lost 4 bases, and 10 bases lay in between. The germline V gene encodes CDR1 MGHRA and CDR2 YSYEKL. The CDR3 here is CASSQVGGFTEAFF. CDR3 sequence (DNA): TGCGCCAGCAGCCAAGTGGGGGGCTTCACTGAAGCTTTCTTT.

This clonotype was picked up a small number of times. This chain uses TRBV3-1 with TRBJ1-4; TRBD1 might be the D (5 bases). The CDR3 has 14 residues. Germline V gene lookup returns CDR1 LGHDT and CDR2 YNNKEL (reference sequence). Between the trimmed V and J ends, which lost 3 bases and 7 bases, there was a span of 12 bases. CDR3 nucleotide sequence: TGTGCCAGCAGCCATGCGGGACGTACTGAAAAACTGTTTTTT. Translation gives CASSHAGRTEKLFF.

This clonotype has a count of ten or more. The chain is built from TRBV20-1 and TRBJ1-2, with D hard to call. The CDR3 sequence is 11 residues long. The germline CDR1 and CDR2 sequences are DFQATT and SNEGSKA (reference sequence). Trimming stripped 3 bases from V and 7 bases from J, with 9 bases between. CDR3 nucleotide sequence: TGCAGTGCTAGGGGGAGTCTTGGCTACACCTTC. Translated, it gives CSARGSLGYTF.